The 15 T cell receptor beta chains below come from one sample, sequenced in a study of blood T cells in healthy people across ages. Primers used in a second PCR of about 6 to 11 cycles were a sample-barcoded 5' primer and a J-beta primer mix. One entry per CDR3 protein, called by TCRdb with MiXCR from the 5' RACE reads. The repertoire has 950,000 to 1,200,000 distinct CDR3 sequences, roughly two fifths of them found once; the top ten carry around 13%. The sample comprised blood. These receptors all come from a man aged 18 to 29 in good health.

This clonotype has just a few counts. V gene TRBV29-1 combines with J gene TRBJ1-2; D gene uncertain. CDR3 size: 12 residues. V lost 7 bases and J 0 bases, leaving 9 bases between the germline ends. Germline V CDR1 and CDR2: SQVTM, ANQGSEA. In DNA, the CDR3 is TGCAGCGCGAGACCCCCTAACTATGGCTACACCTTC. Its translation: CSARPPNYGYTF.

This chain uses TRBV12-3 or TRBV12-4 with TRBJ2-5, with 14 nucleotides matching TRBD2. Trimming at V came to 6 bases and at J to 5 bases, leaving 8 bases not matched to a gene. This CDR3 spans 16 amino acids. Written as DNA, the CDR3 is TGTGCCAGCAGCACGGGACTAGCGGGGGAGTTGGAGACCCAGTACTTC. Translating gives CASSTGLAGELETQYF.

The V and J genes are TRBV7-2 and TRBJ1-2; no definite D call. The CDR3 covers 14 residues. The germline V gene has CDR1 SGHTA and CDR2 FQGNSA. V was pared by 9 bases and J by 3 bases, with 17 bases between. CDR3 bases: TGTGCCAGACCGAATAATGTAAAGGACTATGGCTACACCTTC. Translating gives CARPNNVKDYGYTF.

This chain connects TRBV5-5 to TRBJ1-4; 9 nucleotides align to TRBD1. Losses at the gene ends were 5 bases for V and 8 bases for J; bases not matched to a gene: 10. CDR1 is SGHKS, CDR2 YYEKEE, per germline (reference sequence). The CDR3 sequence is 15 residues long. In DNA, the CDR3 is TGTGCCAGCAGATACACAGGGGGCTTGTGGGAAAAACTGTTTTTT. It translates to CASRYTGGLWEKLFF. The variable domain in full, completed from reference TRBV5-5 and TRBJ1-4, reads DAGVTQSPTHLIKTRGQQVTLRCSPISGHKSVSWYQQVLGQGPQFIFQYYEKEERGRGNFPDRFSARQFPNYSSELNVNALLLGDSALYLCASRYTGGLWEKLFFGSGTQLSVL.

V gene TRBV29-1 combines with J gene TRBJ2-7; possible D gene TRBD1, 5 bases. The last part of the DNA fits TRBJ2-5 better; the J call may be wrong. CDR1 and CDR2 from the germline V gene are SQVTM and ANQGSEA. The CDR3 has 14 amino acids. The CDR3 here is CSVEVVTVKETQYF. The CDR3, as DNA: TGCAGCGTTGAAGTGGTGACAGTCAAAGAGACCCAGTACTTC.

The J gene is TRBJ2-7, the V gene TRBV7-2; tentatively, D is TRBD2 (6 bases). Germline-derived CDR1 and CDR2 are SGHTA and FQGNSA. This CDR3 is 13 amino acids long. The ends were cut back, 4 bases at V and 3 bases at J, with 10 bases in the middle. CDR3: CASSSDYLYEQYF. CDR3 sequence (DNA): TGTGCCAGCAGCTCGGACTACCTCTACGAGCAGTACTTC.

The count of this clonotype is one. The chain carries TRBV20-1 and TRBJ1-5, with 8 bases lining up with TRBD1. Losses at the gene ends were 5 bases for V and 2 bases for J; bases not matched to a gene: 5. In germline, CDR1 is DFQATT, CDR2 SNEGSKA (reference sequence). This CDR3 region has 14 residues. The DNA for the CDR3 is TGCAGTGCTGCCACGGACAGGGGCAATCAGCCCCAGCATTTT. It specifies CSAATDRGNQPQHF.

J is TRBJ1-4 and V is TRBV10-3; no clear D. V shed 3 bases and J shed 2 bases, with 13 bases lying between them. From germline, CDR1 is ENHRY and CDR2 SYGVKD. This CDR3 region has 16 residues. CDR3 DNA sequence: TGTGCCATCAGTGACGGTCGGGGAAGGACTAATGAAAAACTGTTTTTT. Translated, it gives CAISDGRGRTNEKLFF.

This clonotype was seen a few times. The CDR3 DNA follows: TGTGCCAGCAGTGAAGCGGAACAGGGGGTCCACTATGGCTACACCTTC. It is translated as CASSEAEQGVHYGYTF. V usage is TRBV6-1 and J usage is TRBJ1-2, with 8 bases identical to TRBD1. Germline V gene data show CDR1 as MNHNS and CDR2 as SASEGT. The V and J ends lost 0 bases and 3 bases, in that order; junction bases with no gene match: 6. The CDR3 runs 16 residues.

The chain recombines TRBV4-3 with TRBJ1-1; TRBD1 matches 7 bases. From germline, CDR1 is LGHNA and CDR2 YSLEER. This CDR3 is 14 amino acids long. V was pared by 7 bases and J by 2 bases, with 7 bases of the junction left unmatched. This chain's CDR3 is CASNLRGRNTEAFF. The CDR3 bases are TGCGCCAGCAACCTCAGGGGGAGAAACACTGAAGCTTTCTTT.

The gene calls are TRBV28 and TRBJ2-7, with 9 nucleotides matching TRBD1. This CDR3 has 14 amino acids. Germline V gene data show CDR1 as MDHEN and CDR2 as SYDVKM. The V and J ends lost 1 base and 6 bases, in that order; junction bases with no gene match: 4. In DNA, the CDR3 is TGTGCCAGCAGTTTATTGGGGACAGGGCGCGAGCAGTACTTC. The encoded protein is CASSLLGTGREQYF.

This clonotype showed up just once. This may stem from a read error, because a much larger clone lies one nucleotide away. V gene TRBV5-1 combines with J gene TRBJ1-2; D unresolved. In germline, CDR1 is SGHRS, CDR2 YFSETQ. Trimming removed 3 bases from V and 2 bases from J, with 8 bases in between. This CDR3 spans 13 amino acids. The CDR3: CASSWEENYGYTF. The CDR3, as DNA: TGCGCCAGCAGCTGGGAGGAGAACTATGGCTACACCTTC.

The rearrangement links TRBV5-1 to TRBJ2-5; either TRBD1 or TRBD2 may fit D (5 bases each). The CDR3 is 16 amino acids. Per the germline V gene, CDR1 is SGHRS and CDR2 is YFSETQ. V lost 5 bases and J 0 bases, leaving 17 bases between the germline ends. CDR3 coding DNA: TGCGCCAGCAGACCCGGATACCGGGGCTACCAAGAGACCCAGTACTTC. It encodes CASRPGYRGYQETQYF.

The chain employs TRBV20-1 and TRBJ1-6; 9 nucleotides align to TRBD1. CDR3 length: 15 residues. Trimming cost V 6 bases and J 7 bases; bases outside gene matches: 10. Germline CDR1 reads DFQATT; CDR2 reads SNEGSKA (reference sequence). The CDR3 bases are TGCAGTGCGACCACACGGGACAGGGTAAATTCACCCCTCCACTTT. Translation: CSATTRDRVNSPLHF.

V gene TRBV15 combines with J gene TRBJ2-1, with D possibly matching TRBD1 (6 bases). The germline V gene encodes CDR1 LNHNV and CDR2 YYDKDF (reference sequence). Trimming stripped 3 bases from V and 13 bases from J, with 22 bases between. This CDR3 comprises 15 residues. This CDR3 reads CATSSQGFLQETQFF. Written as DNA, the CDR3 is TGTGCCACCAGCAGCCAGGGGTTCCTCCAAGAGACCCAGTTCTTC.